This TCR beta chain was recovered during a study of neurological immune-mediated disorders. Study-wide points: The multiple sclerosis repertoire cluster was not associated with any clinical or MRI feature.

The germline V gene has CDR1 SGHRS and CDR2 YFSETQ. Unmatched junction bases numbered 4, after V lost 2 bases and J lost 0 bases. This CDR3 is 16 amino acids long. This clonotype has a count of ten or more. Its target is unknown. TCRdb re-called the 5' RACE reads through MiXCR, storing one row per CDR3 protein. Of tens of thousands of distinct CDR3 sequences in the sample, about 4.2% were seen once. This clonotype originated in a woman aged 40 to 50 with multiple sclerosis. The sequenced sample was CD4+ T cells from blood. This chain uses TRBV5-1 with TRBJ2-2; TRBD1 agrees at 7 bases. CDR3 amino acids: CASSLDRAANTGELFF. DNA for the CDR3: TGCGCCAGCAGCTTAGACAGGGCGGCGAACACCGGGGAGCTGTTTTTT.